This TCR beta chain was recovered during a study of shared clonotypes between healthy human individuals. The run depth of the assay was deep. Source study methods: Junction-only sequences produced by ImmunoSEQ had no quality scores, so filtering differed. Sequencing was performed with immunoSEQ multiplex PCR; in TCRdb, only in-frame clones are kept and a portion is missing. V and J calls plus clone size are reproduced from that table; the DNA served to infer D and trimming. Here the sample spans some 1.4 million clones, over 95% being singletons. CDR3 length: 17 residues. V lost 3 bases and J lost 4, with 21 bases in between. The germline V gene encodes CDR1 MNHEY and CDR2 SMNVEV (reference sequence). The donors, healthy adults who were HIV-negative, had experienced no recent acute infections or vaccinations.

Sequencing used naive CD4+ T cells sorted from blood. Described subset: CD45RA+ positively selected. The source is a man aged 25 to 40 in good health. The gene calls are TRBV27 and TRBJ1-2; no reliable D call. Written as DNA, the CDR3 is TGTGCCAGCAGTTTTTCACTCCGACGTGCGGAGCTCTATGGCTACACCTTC. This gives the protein CASSFSLRRAELYGYTF.